These T cell receptor beta chains were read from a single sample in a study of blood T cell repertoires in COVID-19. Produced via immunoSEQ multiplex PCR; TCRdb's table is partial and in-frame only. The sample lists approximately 300,000 clones; 90% were seen once. Specimen: peripheral blood. Every receptor here comes from a woman aged 30 to 39 with COVID-19, enrolled during active disease. CDR3s include the opening cysteine and the closing phenylalanine or tryptophan. D genes are given only for firm matches. The size entry is marked missing in some rows and otherwise reads once, few, many or a size class.

>TRBJ1-2|TRBD1|-|TRBV29-1
CSVSGQWYGYTF
TGCAGCGTCTCGGGACAGTGGTATGGCTACACCTTC
>TRBJ1-2|-|-|TRBV12-3/TRBV12-4
CASSFSSVIGYTF
TGTGCCAGCAGTTTTAGTTCGGTTATTGGCTACACCTTC
>TRBJ2-7|TRBD2|-|TRBV7-9
CASSLSTSGGYEQYF
TGTGCCAGCAGCTTATCGACTAGCGGGGGCTACGAGCAGTACTTC
>TRBJ1-1|TRBD1|once|TRBV6-5
CASSRGQGVYTEAFF
TGTGCCAGCAGCCGGGGACAGGGGGTCTACACTGAAGCTTTCTTT
>TRBJ1-2|-|-|TRBV21-1
CASSTRQGNYGYTF
TGTGCCAGCAGCACCCGACAGGGGAACTATGGCTACACCTTC
>TRBJ2-3|TRBD1|-|TRBV5-1
CASRRTGQYF
TGCGCCAGCAGAAGGACAGGGCAGTATTTT
>TRBJ1-1|TRBD1|-|TRBV14
CASSQEAGGLTEAFF
TGTGCCAGCAGCCAAGAAGCAGGGGGGTTAACTGAAGCTTTCTTT
>TRBJ2-1|-|once|TRBV4-1
CASSLRPGDEQFF
TGCGCCAGCAGCCTCAGACCGGGGGATGAGCAGTTCTTC
>TRBJ1-2|-|-|TRBV10-3
CAISEGRYGYTF
TGTGCCATCAGTGAGGGGAGATATGGCTACACCTTC
>TRBJ2-7|TRBD2|-|TRBV5-4
CASSEGLNYEQYF
TGTGCCAGCAGCGAGGGACTAAACTACGAGCAGTACTTC
>TRBJ2-7|-|-|TRBV10-1
CASSESEEGSEQYF
TGCGCCAGCAGTGAGTCGGAAGAGGGATCCGAGCAGTACTTC
>TRBJ1-1|-|-|TRBV4-1
CASSQGHGTEAFF
TGCGCCAGCAGCCAAGGACATGGCACTGAAGCTTTCTTT
>TRBJ2-3|TRBD1|-|TRBV12-5
CASGLVRGQGTEDTQYF
TGTGCTAGTGGTTTGGTACGGGGACAGGGGACGGAGGATACGCAGTATTTT
>TRBJ2-7|-|-|TRBV6-1
CASSEDGRYEQYF
TGTGCCAGCAGTGAAGATGGTAGATACGAGCAGTACTTC
>TRBJ1-4|-|once|TRBV2
CASNGITNEKLFF
TGTGCCAGCAACGGGATTACTAATGAAAAACTGTTTTTT
>TRBJ2-7|TRBD2|-|TRBV3-1/TRBV3-2
CASSSRLAGGFGEQYF
TGTGCCAGCAGCTCTCGACTAGCGGGAGGATTTGGCGAGCAGTACTTC
>TRBJ2-3|TRBD2|-|TRBV7-9
CASSLGLAGGVTDTQYF
TGTGCCAGCAGCCTGGGACTAGCGGGAGGAGTGACAGATACGCAGTATTTT
>TRBJ2-2|-|-|TRBV6-5
CASSPGSVGELFF
TGTGCCAGCAGCCCAGGATCCGTCGGGGAGCTGTTTTTT
>TRBJ2-3|TRBD2|-|TRBV11-2
CASSLDPSRASGRANTQYF
TGTGCCAGCAGCTTAGATCCCTCTCGGGCTAGCGGGAGGGCAAATACGCAGTATTTT
>TRBJ2-1|-|once|TRBV7-3
CASSSRGLSSYNEQFF
TGTGCCAGCAGCTCCAGGGGCCTGAGCTCCTACAATGAGCAGTTCTTC
>TRBJ2-5|-|-|TRBV2
CASSDGAEGTQYF
TGTGCCAGCAGTGATGGGGCGGAAGGGACCCAGTACTTC
>TRBJ2-7|-|-|TRBV9
CASSTYLADEQYF
TGTGCCAGCAGCACCTATCTAGCCGACGAGCAGTACTTC
>TRBJ1-4|-|-|TRBV30
CACAGGPKLFF
TGTGCCTGCGCCGGAGGTCCTAAACTGTTTTTT
>TRBJ1-2|TRBD1|-|TRBV13
CASSWTGNGYTF
TGTGCCAGCAGCTGGACAGGGAATGGCTACACCTTC
>TRBJ2-2|TRBD1|-|TRBV7-2
CASSLATGSSGELFF
TGTGCCAGCAGCTTAGCGACAGGGAGTTCCGGGGAGCTGTTTTTT